A selection of T cell receptor beta chains follows, all from one sample in a study of molecular identifiers for immune sequencing clone quantification. TCRdb re-derived calls from the PCR reads in MiXCR, one entry per CDR3 protein. The table records about 100,000 distinct CDR3 sequences, around 30% of them present only once. Sequenced material: naive CD8+ T cells from blood, with Jurkat cell RNA spiked in. These TCRs come from a human donor in good health. Some libraries in this study had Jurkat cell RNA spiked in. CDR3s include the opening cysteine and the closing phenylalanine or tryptophan. The D gene is left open where the match is weak. Some rows mark clone size as missing; the rest say once, few, many or name a class of expanded clone.

TRBJ2-1,TRBV28,few,.,CASSLTGRDNEQFF,TGTGCCAGCAGTTTAACGGGACGAGACAATGAGCAGTTCTTC
TRBJ2-3,TRBV5-4,few,.,CASTPSAAGTDTQYF,TGTGCCAGCACCCCCAGCGCAGCGGGCACAGATACGCAGTATTTT
TRBJ1-5,TRBV15,few,.,CATSRVVAVRPLVRGNNNQPQHF,TGTGCCACCAGCAGAGTTGTTGCTGTCCGCCCCCTTGTCAGGGGCAATAACAATCAGCCCCAGCATTTT
TRBJ2-7,TRBV7-2,many,.,CASSLYQGYEQYF,TGTGCCAGCAGCTTATACCAGGGGTACGAGCAGTACTTC
TRBJ2-1,TRBV28,.,.,CASSVVGTPHNEQFF,TGTGCCAGCAGTGTTGTGGGGACCCCTCACAATGAGCAGTTCTTC
TRBJ1-1,TRBV28,many,.,CASSLGGKAFF,TGTGCCAGCAGTTTAGGGGGGAAAGCTTTCTTT
TRBJ2-2,TRBV6-5,few,TRBD2,CASSYLLAANTGELFF,TGTGCCAGCAGTTACCTTCTAGCGGCGAACACCGGGGAGCTGTTTTTT
TRBJ2-4,TRBV19,few,.,CASSMARAKNIQYF,TGTGCCAGTAGTATGGCCCGAGCCAAAAACATTCAGTACTTC
TRBJ2-7,TRBV11-2,.,TRBD1,CASSLIGTGAYEQYF,TGTGCCAGCAGCTTAATTGGGACAGGGGCGTACGAGCAGTACTTC
TRBJ2-7,TRBV19,.,TRBD1,CASSPGTGFYEQYF,TGTGCCAGTAGTCCCGGGACAGGGTTCTACGAGCAGTACTTC
TRBJ2-3,TRBV4-3,few,TRBD1,CASSQEPGQQAADTQYF,TGCGCCAGCAGCCAGGAACCGGGACAGCAGGCGGCAGATACGCAGTATTTT
TRBJ2-2,TRBV19,many,.,CATQIQNTGELFF,TGTGCCACGCAGATCCAGAACACCGGGGAGCTGTTTTTT
TRBJ1-2,TRBV4-1,.,.,CASSQFQGSQNLGNYGYTF,TGCGCCAGCAGCCAATTTCAGGGGTCCCAAAATTTGGGTAACTATGGCTACACCTTC
TRBJ2-3,TRBV9,many,.,CASSPQGGRRFGDTQYF,TGTGCCAGCAGCCCCCAGGGAGGCCGCCGTTTCGGGGATACGCAGTATTTT
TRBJ2-2,TRBV27,.,.,CASSSPGLGGELFF,TGTGCCAGCAGTTCCCCGGGACTGGGCGGGGAGCTGTTTTTT